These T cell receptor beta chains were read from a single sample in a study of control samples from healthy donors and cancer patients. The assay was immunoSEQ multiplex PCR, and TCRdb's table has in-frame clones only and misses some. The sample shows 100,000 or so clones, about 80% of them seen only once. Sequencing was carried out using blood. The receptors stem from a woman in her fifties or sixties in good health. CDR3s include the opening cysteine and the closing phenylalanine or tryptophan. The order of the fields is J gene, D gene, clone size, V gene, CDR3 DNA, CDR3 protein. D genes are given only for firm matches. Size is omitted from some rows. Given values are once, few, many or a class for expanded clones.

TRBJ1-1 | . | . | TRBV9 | TGTGCCAGCAGCGTAGGAGGGGGGCTGGATGAAGCTTTCTTT | CASSVGGGLDEAFF
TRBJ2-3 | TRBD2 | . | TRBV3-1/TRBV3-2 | TGTGCCAGCACCCCGGGACTAGCGGGAGTTACAGATACGCAGTATTTT | CASTPGLAGVTDTQYF
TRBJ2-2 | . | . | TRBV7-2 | TGTGCCAGCAGCCCAGGCGGAACGAACACCGGGGAGCTGTTTTTT | CASSPGGTNTGELFF
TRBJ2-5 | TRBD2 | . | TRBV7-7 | TGTGCTAGCTCACTAGCGGGGGGACTCCAAGAGACCCAGTACTTC | CASSLAGGLQETQYF
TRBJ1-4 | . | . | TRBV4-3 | TGCGCCAGCAGCCGGGACGGTGGGCAGGGCTGGGAAAAACTGTTTTTT | CASSRDGGQGWEKLFF
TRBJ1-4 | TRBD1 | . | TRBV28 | TGTGCCAGCAGTCCAGGGGGGAGAGTAAATGAAAAACTGTTTTTT | CASSPGGRVNEKLFF
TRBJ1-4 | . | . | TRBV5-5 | TGTGCCAGCAGCTTCGGACGACAAATGGAAAAACTGTTTTTT | CASSFGRQMEKLFF
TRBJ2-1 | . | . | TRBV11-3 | TGTGCCAGCAGCGGGGGGGCAGAAAATGAGCAGTTCTTC | CASSGGAENEQFF
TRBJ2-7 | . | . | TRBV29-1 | TGCAGCGTTGAAGATCCTGCGTACGAGCAGTACTTC | CSVEDPAYEQYF
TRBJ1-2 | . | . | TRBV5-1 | TGCGCCAGCAGCTTGACGGGCGTGAATGGCTACACCTTC | CASSLTGVNGYTF
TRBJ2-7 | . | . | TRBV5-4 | TGTGCCAGCAGCAACCTCAGGGGCGAGCAGTACTTC | CASSNLRGEQYF
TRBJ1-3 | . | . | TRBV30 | TGTGCCTGGAGGATAGGGGGACGTTTTGGAAACACCATATATTTT | CAWRIGGRFGNTIYF
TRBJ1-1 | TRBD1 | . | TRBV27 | TGTGCCAGCAGGACAGGGGGCACTGAAGCTTTCTTT | CASRTGGTEAFF
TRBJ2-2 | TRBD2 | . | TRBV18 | TGTGCCAGCTCACCCGACCTAGCGGGGACGAACACCGGGGAGCTGTTTTTT | CASSPDLAGTNTGELFF
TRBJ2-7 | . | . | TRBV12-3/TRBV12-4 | TGTGCCAGCAGTTGGGGGGACGAGCAGTACTTC | CASSWGDEQYF
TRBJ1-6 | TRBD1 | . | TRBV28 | TGTGCCAGCAGTTTAATAGGAAGGGGACAGGGTAGGAATTCACCCCTCCACTTT | CASSLIGRGQGRNSPLHF
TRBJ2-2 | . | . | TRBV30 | TGTGCCTGGAAGGGGGGTGCGGGAGAAGCCGGGGAGCTGTTTTTT | CAWKGGAGEAGELFF
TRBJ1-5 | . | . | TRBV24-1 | TGTGCCACCAGTGATCTCGGGTCCTATCAGCCCCAGCATTTT | CATSDLGSYQPQHF
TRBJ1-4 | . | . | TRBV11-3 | TGTGCCAGCAGCCACGCAATTTGGGGCCGAGGGGACCGGAATGAAAAACTGTTTTTT | CASSHAIWGRGDRNEKLFF
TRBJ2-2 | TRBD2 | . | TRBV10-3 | TGTGCCATCAGTGAAACCCCGGCTAGCGGGGGGGCCAACACCGGGGAGCTGTTTTTT | CAISETPASGGANTGELFF
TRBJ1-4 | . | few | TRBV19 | TGTGCCAGTAGTCCCCCCGGGACGAATGAAAAACTGTTTTTT | CASSPPGTNEKLFF
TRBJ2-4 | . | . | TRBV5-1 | TGCGCCAGCAGCCCCCCGACCCTTAACATTCAGTACTTC | CASSPPTLNIQYF
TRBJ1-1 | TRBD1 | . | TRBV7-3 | TGTGCCAGCAGCCTCAGGGGGCGGGACACTGAAGCTTTCTTT | CASSLRGRDTEAFF